This T cell receptor beta chain was retrieved from a study of CD8+ T cells in alopecia areata listed by TCRdb under 2018. Regarding the study in general: To study T cell clonal expansion in alopecia areata, the researchers applied high-throughput TCRbeta sequencing to both the C3H/HeJ mouse model and human patients. Scalp tissue and sorted CD4+ and CD8+ peripheral blood T cells from patchy and totalis/universalis alopecia areata patients and from healthy controls were covered by human TCRbeta sequencing. Clonality in the scalp was compared among normal scalp (n=4), patchy alopecia areata scalp (n=8), and alopecia totalis/universalis scalp (n=8). RNA came from the PAXgene miRNA kit for fixed scalp, the miRNeasy kit for PBMCs, and the RNeasy kit for mouse skin. TCRbeta CDR3 regions were amplified by immunoSEQ multiplex PCR using 35 Vbeta forward and 13 Jbeta reverse primers.

Here is what the overall study found, with its caveats: Compared with normal scalp, lesional scalp, particularly in alopecia totalis/universalis, had higher clonality and more expanded CD8+ clones, which suggests antigenic drive. Compared with mice, TCR sequences shared between patients were less clear, possibly partly because of HLA diversity across the patient population. Unlike mouse skin, which is dominated by gammadelta T cells, normal human skin has resident alphabeta T cells that are also sequenced, and this complicates analysis of the scalp TCR repertoire.

Concerning this clone itself: What this receptor recognizes is not known. Per-base qualities were not stored, and no clone one base away is much larger.

The CDR1 and CDR2 encoded by the germline V gene are MDHEN and SYDVKM. The CDR3 numbers 14 residues from cysteine through phenylalanine. The DNA shown is the 42-base CDR3, in frame from base 1. The V end loses 6 bases and the J end loses 5 bases, and a stretch of 13 bases separates them. Peripheral blood and lesional scalp punch biopsies were obtained from patients with alopecia areata. PBMCs were separated by density centrifugation and stained for CD3, CD4 and CD8, after which CD4+ and CD8+ T cells were sorted on a FACSAria. As part of a multicenter biomarker study, untreated alopecia areata patients were recruited. In 4 to 6 patients from the biomarker study, blood CD8+ T cells were sorted further into NKG2D-low and NKG2D-high fractions. Library preparation used the immunoSEQ multiplex PCR assay. To provide template for TCR sequencing, every sample had RNA extracted and reverse transcribed into cDNA. First-strand cDNA was synthesized using SuperScript III with a 2:1 mix of oligo-dT and random hexamers. A synthetic immune receptor repertoire was used to gauge amplification bias, and whatever bias remained was removed computationally. Per the source publication's procedure: Raw reads were preprocessed to remove errors, and CDR3 was defined by IMGT conventions from the conserved cysteine to phenylalanine. Clonality was computed as 1 minus the Shannon entropy, with the entropy normalized by log2 of the number of productive unique TCRs. CD4 or CD8 identity of scalp clones was inferred by cross-referencing scalp TCRbeta sequences with sorted blood CD4 and CD8 repertoires. Drawn from immuneACCESS, this table holds only the in-frame rearrangements with V and J called that TCRdb kept. Clones are partly lost; checked studies trace under half to an unresolved V gene and leave the rest unexplained. The DNA was the basis for D and trimming; V, J and clone size are from that table. This sample holds about 110,000 clones; about 60% were observed only once. Together, the top ten hold approximately 23% of the sample.

The rearrangement joined TRBV28 to TRBJ2-2; no confident D gene assignment can be made. Material for sequencing was NKG2D-low CD8+ T cells sorted from blood. Interpreted using the paper, the cell subset or site label stands for: sorted CD8+ NKG2D-low blood T cells. This TCR came from a human donor with alopecia areata. The bases read TGTGCCAGCAGAGAGAGATCGGAAACCGGGGAGCTGTTTTTT. This codes for CASRERSETGELFF.